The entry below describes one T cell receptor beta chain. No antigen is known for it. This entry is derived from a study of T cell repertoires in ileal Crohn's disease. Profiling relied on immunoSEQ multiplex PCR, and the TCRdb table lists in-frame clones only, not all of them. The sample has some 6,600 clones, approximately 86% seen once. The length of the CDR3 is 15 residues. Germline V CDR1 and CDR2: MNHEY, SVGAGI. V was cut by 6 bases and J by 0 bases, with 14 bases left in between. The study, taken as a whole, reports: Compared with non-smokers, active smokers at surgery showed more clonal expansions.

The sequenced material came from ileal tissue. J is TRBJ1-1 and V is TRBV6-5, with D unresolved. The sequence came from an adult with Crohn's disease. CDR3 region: CASSPDGGVNTEAFF. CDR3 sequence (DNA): TGTGCCAGCAGCCCCGATGGTGGAGTGAACACTGAAGCTTTCTTT.